What follows are 13 T cell receptor beta chains derived from one specimen sequenced in a study of blood T cell repertoires in COVID-19. Some clones are missing from TCRdb's copy, which holds only in-frame ones; the method was immunoSEQ multiplex PCR. The sample has around 300,000 clones, 70% to 90% seen once. Source material: peripheral blood. All receptors derive from a woman between 25 and 40 years old with active or convalescent COVID-19.

The J gene is TRBJ1-2, the V gene TRBV30, with unresolved D. V lost 1 base, J lost 8 bases, and 14 bases lay in between. The CDR3 runs 13 residues. CDR1 GTSNPN and CDR2 SVGIG come from the germline V gene (reference sequence). CDR3 DNA: TGTGCCTGGAGTGATTCGGGAGAACGCGGCTACACCTTC. Amino acids: CAWSDSGERGYTF.

This clone showed up just once. The V gene is TRBV5-5, the J gene TRBJ1-1; 12 bases are a match to TRBD1. The CDR3 has 15 residues. The V and J ends lost 0 bases and 11 bases, in that order; junction bases with no gene match: 8. Germline values: CDR1 SGHKS, CDR2 YYEKEE (reference sequence). CDR3 bases: TGTGCCAGCAGCTTGGGGGACAGGGGGCTAATTGGGGCTTTCTTT. Amino acids: CASSLGDRGLIGAFF.

This clone occurred once. V gene TRBV4-3 combines with J gene TRBJ1-1; 8 bases are shared with TRBD1. Germline V gene lookup returns CDR1 LGHNA and CDR2 YSLEER. After removal of 4 bases from V and 4 bases from J, the junction contained 5 bases not matched to a gene. The CDR3 length is 14 residues. CDR3 region: CASSLSTGGTEAFF. CDR3 in DNA: TGCGCCAGCAGCCTGAGTACAGGGGGCACTGAAGCTTTCTTT.

This chain uses TRBV13 with TRBJ2-3; tentatively, D is TRBD2 (6 bases). Germline V gene lookup returns CDR1 PRHDT and CDR2 FYEKMQ (reference sequence). Trimming pared 4 bases from V and 8 bases from J, leaving 19 bases between. This CDR3 spans 15 amino acids. As DNA, the CDR3 is TGTGCCAGCAGCTCCCCCTCTAGGGTGGGAGGTACGCAGTATTTT. This gives the protein CASSSPSRVGGTQYF.

This clone showed up just a few times. The rearrangement links TRBV5-4 to TRBJ1-6, with 8 bases matching TRBD1. The CDR3 is 16 amino acids. J gave up 6 bases and V 5 bases, and 10 bases lay outside the gene matches. Germline-derived CDR1 and CDR2 are SGHNT and YYREEE (reference sequence). The CDR3: CASRTTGDRSNSPLHF. DNA for the CDR3: TGTGCCAGCAGAACTACCGGGGACAGGTCTAATTCACCCCTCCACTTT.

The V and J genes are TRBV28 and TRBJ1-2, with 9 bases matching TRBD1. With V trimmed by 5 bases and J by 3 bases, 4 bases remained unmatched. CDR3 length equals 14 residues. Per the germline V gene, CDR1 is MDHEN and CDR2 is SYDVKM. The CDR3 is CASSIRTGDYGYTF. CDR3 coding DNA: TGTGCCAGCAGTATCCGGACAGGGGACTATGGCTACACCTTC.

V and J are TRBV14 and TRBJ1-1; D is unresolved. V lost 3 bases and J 0 bases, leaving 5 bases between the germline ends. Germline CDR1 is SGHDN and CDR2 is FVKESK. The CDR3 covers 13 residues. CDR3 loop: CASSHGLNTEAFF. The DNA of the CDR3 is TGTGCCAGCAGCCACGGGTTGAACACTGAAGCTTTCTTT.

The chain has TRBV3-1 (or the pseudogene TRBV3-2) and TRBJ1-6, with no clear D. Germline CDR1 and CDR2: LGHDT and YNNKEL (reference sequence). The CDR3 runs 16 residues. Trimming removed 2 bases from V and 3 bases from J, with 11 bases in between. The CDR3: CASSQSGGSYNSPLHF. The CDR3 DNA reads TGTGCCAGCAGCCAATCCGGAGGGAGCTATAATTCACCCCTCCACTTT.

The chain joins TRBV9 to TRBJ2-1, with 8 bases fitting TRBD1. Germline values: CDR1 SGDLS, CDR2 YYNGEE. V was clipped by 4 bases and J by 1 base; unmatched bases: 7. This CDR3 comprises 16 residues. In nucleotides, the CDR3 is TGTGCCAGCAGCTCCAGGACAGGGTCTTCCTACAATGAGCAGTTCTTC. As protein: CASSSRTGSSYNEQFF.

This rearrangement joins TRBV14 to TRBJ2-1; 11 nucleotides line up with TRBD2. V dropped 1 base and J dropped 2; count of bases not matched to a gene: 10. The CDR3 length is 19 residues. The germline V gene has CDR1 SGHDN and CDR2 FVKESK. CDR3 nucleotide sequence: TGTGCCAGCAGCCAAGTCCGATCCCATAGCGGGGGGGCCTACAATGAGCAGTTCTTC. Its translation is CASSQVRSHSGGAYNEQFF.

This chain links TRBV2 with TRBJ2-7, with unresolved D. The germline gives CDR1 SNHLY, CDR2 FYNNEI. The CDR3 is made up of 14 amino acids. V was cut by 1 base and J by 6 bases, with 13 bases left in between. The CDR3, as DNA: TGTGCCAGCAGTGAAGGGGCCCCGGTCTTCGAGCAGTACTTC. This translates into CASSEGAPVFEQYF.

This chain joins TRBV4-3 and TRBJ2-4; 8 nucleotides line up with TRBD2. V lost 1 base and J lost 1; bases outside the gene matches: 3. This CDR3 spans 16 amino acids. CDR1 and CDR2 (germline): LGHNA, YSLEER. CDR3 nucleotide sequence: TGCGCCAGCAGCCAAGCGGGGGGGAAGGCCAAAAACATTCAGTACTTC. It codes for CASSQAGGKAKNIQYF.

J is TRBJ1-1 and V is TRBV30; D gene ambiguous. From germline, CDR1 is GTSNPN and CDR2 SVGIG (reference sequence). Deletions cut 1 base from V and 4 bases from J, with 16 bases between. The CDR3 covers 15 residues. In DNA form, the CDR3 reads TGTGCCTGGAGTGACGCCGCCTACGGAGGCACTGAAGCTTTCTTT. Residues: CAWSDAAYGGTEAFF.